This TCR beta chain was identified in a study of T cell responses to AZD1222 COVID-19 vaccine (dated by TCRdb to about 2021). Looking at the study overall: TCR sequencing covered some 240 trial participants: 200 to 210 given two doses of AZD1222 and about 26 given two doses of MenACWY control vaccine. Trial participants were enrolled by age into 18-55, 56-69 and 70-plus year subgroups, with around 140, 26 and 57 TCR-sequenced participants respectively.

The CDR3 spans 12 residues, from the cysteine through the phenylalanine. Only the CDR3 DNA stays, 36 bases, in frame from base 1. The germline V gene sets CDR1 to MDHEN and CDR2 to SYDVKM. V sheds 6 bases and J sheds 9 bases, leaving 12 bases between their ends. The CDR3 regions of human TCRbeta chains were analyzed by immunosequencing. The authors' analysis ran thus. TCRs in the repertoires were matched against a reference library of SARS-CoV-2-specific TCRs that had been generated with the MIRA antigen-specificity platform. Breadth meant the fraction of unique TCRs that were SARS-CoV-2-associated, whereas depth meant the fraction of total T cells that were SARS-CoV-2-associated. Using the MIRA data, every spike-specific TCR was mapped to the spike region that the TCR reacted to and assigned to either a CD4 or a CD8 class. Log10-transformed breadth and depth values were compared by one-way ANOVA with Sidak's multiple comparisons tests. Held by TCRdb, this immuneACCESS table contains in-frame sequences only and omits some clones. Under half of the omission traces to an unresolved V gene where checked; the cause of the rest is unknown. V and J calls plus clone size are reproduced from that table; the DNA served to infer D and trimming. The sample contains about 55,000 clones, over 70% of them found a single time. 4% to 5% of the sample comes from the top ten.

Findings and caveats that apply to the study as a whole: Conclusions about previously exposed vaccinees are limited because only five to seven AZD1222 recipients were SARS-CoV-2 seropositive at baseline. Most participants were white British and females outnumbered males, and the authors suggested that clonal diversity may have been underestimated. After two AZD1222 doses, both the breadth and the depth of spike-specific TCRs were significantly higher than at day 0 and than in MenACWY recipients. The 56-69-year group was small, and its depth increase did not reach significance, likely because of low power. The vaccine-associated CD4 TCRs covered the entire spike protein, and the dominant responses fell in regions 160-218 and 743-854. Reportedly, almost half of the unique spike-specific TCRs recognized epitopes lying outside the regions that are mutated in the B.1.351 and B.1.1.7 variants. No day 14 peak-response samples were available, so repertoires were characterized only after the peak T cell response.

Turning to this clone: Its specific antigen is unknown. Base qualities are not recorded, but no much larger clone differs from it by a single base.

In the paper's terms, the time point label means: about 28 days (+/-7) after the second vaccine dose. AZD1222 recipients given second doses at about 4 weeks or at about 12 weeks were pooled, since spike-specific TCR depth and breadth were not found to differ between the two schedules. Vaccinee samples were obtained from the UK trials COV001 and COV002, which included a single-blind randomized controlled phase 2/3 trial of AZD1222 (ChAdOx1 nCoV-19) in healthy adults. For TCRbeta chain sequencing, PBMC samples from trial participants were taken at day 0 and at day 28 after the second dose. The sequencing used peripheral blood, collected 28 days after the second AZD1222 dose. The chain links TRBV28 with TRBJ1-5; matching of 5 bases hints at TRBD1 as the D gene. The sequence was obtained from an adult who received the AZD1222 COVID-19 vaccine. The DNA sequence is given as TGTGCCAGCAGCTTTAGGGGCGGGCCCCAGCATTTT. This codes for CASSFRGGPQHF.